Listed here is a single T cell receptor beta chain. Antigen unknown. Germline is not matched at one junction end, which may reflect a read error. The data belong to a study of CD8+CD57+ T cells in acquired aplastic anemia. Overall study context: Isolated CD4+ and CD8+ cells, once sorted, yielded DNA averaging roughly 3.4 ug. On average, healthy donors gave around 9.9 million reads for CD4+ cells. Study results and caveats: Significance was not reached for CD8+ Simpson's diversity between patients and controls. Sharing between patients and controls was observed for some 27 CD8+ CDR3 sequences.

Genomic DNA templated the TCR beta VDJ and CDR3 profiling. TCRdb ran MiXCR on the reads and lists one entry per CDR3 protein. The table records some 180,000 distinct CDR3 sequences, 46% of them present only once. CDR3 length: 16 amino acids. Germline V gene lookup returns CDR1 MNHEY and CDR2 SVGEGT. The receptor's source is a human donor in good health. Sequencing was performed on sorted CD4+, CD8+, or CD8+CD57+ T cells (not recorded which) from PBMCs. V is TRBV6-2 or TRBV6-3 and J is TRBJ2-1, with 8 bases aligning to TRBD2. As DNA, the CDR3 is TGTGCCAGCAGTCACTCAGGGACTAGCTCCTACAATGAGCAGTTCTTC. Amino acids: CASSHSGTSSYNEQFF.